This is a list of T cell receptor beta chains from one sample in a study of regulatory T cells in long-lasting Graves disease. MiXCR, run by TCRdb on the multiplex PCR reads, gives a single entry per CDR3 protein. The table has around 250,000 distinct CDR3 sequences, under 20% seen once. A further study also used this sample, focusing on T cells in Graves' hyperthyroidism and ophthalmopathy.

Source: peripheral blood mononuclear cells (PBMCs), taken at new diagnosis, from a patient treated with antithyroid drugs. The receptors were sampled from a woman aged 25-40 years with Graves disease. CDR3s include the opening cysteine and the closing phenylalanine or tryptophan. A D gene is named only where the DNA matches it firmly. The size entry is marked missing in some rows and otherwise reads once, few, many or a size class.

many | TRBJ2-1 | TRBV13 | - | CAHYWSSYNEQFF | TGTGCCCACTATTGGAGCTCCTACAATGAGCAGTTCTTC
many | TRBJ1-6 | TRBV3-1 | - | CASSDRDGTNSPLHF | TGTGCCAGCAGCGACCGGGACGGTACAAATTCACCCCTCCACTTT
few | TRBJ2-1 | TRBV7-7 | - | CASSLGVQINDF | TGTGCTAGCAGCTTAGGGGTGCAGATAAATGATTTT
- | TRBJ2-7 | TRBV4-1 | - | CASSHQGLDYEQYF | TGCGCCAGCAGCCACCAGGGGCTGGACTACGAGCAGTACTTC
- | TRBJ2-1 | TRBV5-1 | TRBD1 | CASSPPGQGIYNEQFF | TGTGCCAGCAGCCCGCCGGGACAGGGGATATACAATGAGCAGTTCTTC
many | TRBJ1-6 | TRBV27 | TRBD1 | CASSLKATGGLHSPLHF | TGTGCCAGCAGTTTAAAAGCGACAGGGGGCTTGCATTCACCCCTCCACTTT
many | TRBJ2-7 | TRBV7-6 | - | CASSIKQGYEQYF | TGTGCCAGCAGCATTAAACAGGGCTACGAGCAGTACTTC
many | TRBJ2-7 | TRBV20-1 | TRBD1 | CSASTSGQGFDEQYF | TGCAGTGCTAGTACCTCGGGACAGGGTTTCGACGAGCAGTACTTC
many | TRBJ2-1 | TRBV5-1 | TRBD2 | CASSRQTSGVHNEQFF | TGCGCCAGCAGCCGGCAGACTAGCGGGGTCCACAATGAGCAGTTCTTC
many | TRBJ1-1 | TRBV29-1 | - | CSVEAGYEAFF | TGCAGCGTTGAAGCAGGGTACGAAGCTTTCTTT
many | TRBJ2-7 | TRBV11-2 | TRBD1 | CASSIDRAAYEQYF | TGTGCCAGCAGCATCGACAGGGCGGCTTACGAGCAGTACTTC
many | TRBJ2-7 | TRBV18 | - | CASSPPDPVGYEQYF | TGTGCCAGCTCACCCCCGGACCCGGTTGGGTACGAGCAGTACTTC
many | TRBJ2-3 | TRBV27 | - | CASSFIDEDTQYF | TGTGCCAGCAGCTTTATCGATGAAGATACGCAGTATTTT
many | TRBJ2-7 | TRBV10-1 | TRBD2 | CASSAWTSGGSSYEQYF | TGCGCCAGCAGCGCATGGACTAGCGGGGGGAGCTCCTACGAGCAGTACTTC
- | TRBJ2-7 | TRBV28 | TRBD1 | CASRGGRDRGAYEQYF | TGTGCCAGCAGGGGGGGGAGGGACAGGGGGGCCTACGAGCAGTACTTC
- | TRBJ1-4 | TRBV27 | - | CATLPDTLGEKLFF | TGTGCCACCCTCCCGGACACCCTAGGAGAAAAACTGTTTTTT
- | TRBJ2-2 | TRBV4-1 | TRBD2 | CASNINPAGENTGELFF | TGCGCCAGCAATATCAACCCAGCGGGAGAGAACACCGGGGAGCTGTTTTTT
many | TRBJ2-7 | TRBV6-4 | TRBD2 | CAIGRDSTYEQYF | TGTGCCATCGGGAGGGACTCCACCTACGAGCAGTACTTC
many | TRBJ1-3 | TRBV15 | - | CATSRVVGFSGNTIYF | TGTGCCACCAGCAGAGTCGTCGGATTCTCTGGAAACACCATATATTTT
many | TRBJ2-3 | TRBV11-2 | - | CASRRAAEPDTQYF | TGTGCCAGCAGAAGAGCGGCAGAGCCAGATACGCAGTATTTT
many | TRBJ1-1 | TRBV7-9 | TRBD1 | CASSRDRGQVNTEAFF | TGTGCCAGCAGCCGGGACAGGGGGCAGGTGAACACTGAAGCTTTCTTT
many | TRBJ2-7 | TRBV29-1 | - | CSADGPGAGNEQYF | TGCAGCGCCGACGGTCCAGGGGCAGGCAACGAGCAGTACTTC
many | TRBJ2-5 | TRBV11-1 | - | CASSTRGKTQYF | TGTGCCAGCAGCACCAGGGGAAAGACCCAGTACTTC
many | TRBJ2-3 | TRBV12-3/TRBV12-4 | TRBD2 | CASSSLAGGPTDTQYF | TGTGCCAGCAGTTCACTAGCGGGGGGACCCACAGATACGCAGTATTTT
many | TRBJ1-6 | TRBV19 | TRBD1 | CASSTAGTGGSPLHF | TGTGCCAGTAGTACCGCCGGGACAGGAGGCTCACCCCTCCACTTT
few | TRBJ2-1 | TRBV20-1 | TRBD2 | CSAAGPRNEQFF | TGCAGCGCAGCGGGACCCCGAAATGAGCAGTTCTTC
many | TRBJ1-3 | TRBV7-9 | TRBD1 | CASSLQGQGPGNTIYF | TGTGCCAGCAGCTTACAGGGACAGGGACCTGGAAACACCATATATTTT
many | TRBJ1-3 | TRBV5-1 | - | CASSNRATGGNTIYF | TGCGCCAGCAGCAACCGGGCGACAGGTGGAAACACCATATATTTT
many | TRBJ1-2 | TRBV12-3/TRBV12-4 | - | CASSPQRPRDYGYTF | TGTGCCAGCAGCCCCCAACGCCCAAGGGACTATGGCTACACCTTC
many | TRBJ2-1 | TRBV18 | TRBD2 | CASSPPGLAGNYNEQFF | TGTGCCAGCTCACCTCCGGGACTAGCGGGGAACTACAATGAGCAGTTCTTC
- | TRBJ2-6 | TRBV12-3/TRBV12-4 | - | CASLQGANVLTF | TGTGCCAGCCTTCAAGGGGCCAACGTCCTGACTTTC
many | TRBJ2-5 | TRBV5-1 | - | CASSLGAGETQYF | TGTGCCAGCAGTTTAGGGGCGGGGGAGACCCAGTACTTC
many | TRBJ1-1 | TRBV18 | TRBD1 | CASSPPYGTGPRNTEAFF | TGTGCCAGCTCACCACCCTACGGGACAGGGCCGAGGAACACTGAAGCTTTCTTT
- | TRBJ2-1 | TRBV6-1 | TRBD2 | CASSESGGRNEQFF | TGTGCCAGCAGTGAGAGCGGGGGGAGAAATGAGCAGTTCTTC
- | TRBJ1-4 | TRBV4-1 | - | CASSQFLTGLGWEKLFF | TGCGCCAGCAGCCAATTTCTGACCGGGCTCGGATGGGAAAAACTGTTTTTT
many | TRBJ1-1 | TRBV15 | - | CATSRGGTSNTEAFF | TGTGCCACCAGCCGAGGAGGGACATCGAACACTGAAGCTTTCTTT
many | TRBJ1-1 | TRBV5-1 | - | CASRLTVNTEAFF | TGCGCCAGCAGACTAACAGTGAACACTGAAGCTTTCTTT
many | TRBJ1-1 | TRBV4-1 | - | CASSQVGGANTEAFF | TGCGCCAGCAGCCAAGTGGGTGGGGCGAACACTGAAGCTTTCTTT
many | TRBJ2-1 | TRBV20-1 | TRBD2 | CSARGAGALGNEQFF | TGCAGTGCTAGGGGAGCGGGGGCCCTCGGGAATGAGCAGTTCTTC
- | TRBJ2-1 | TRBV12-3/TRBV12-4 | TRBD2 | CASSLRTSGGNEQFF | TGTGCCAGCAGTTTACGGACTAGCGGGGGCAATGAGCAGTTCTTC
- | TRBJ2-5 | TRBV29-1 | - | CRVMFRVGETQYF | TGCAGAGTCATGTTTAGGGTGGGCGAGACCCAGTACTTC
many | TRBJ2-1 | TRBV12-5 | - | CASGLPERLYNEQFF | TGTGCTAGTGGTTTGCCAGAGCGTCTTTACAATGAGCAGTTCTTC
many | TRBJ1-6 | TRBV5-4 | TRBD1 | CASSWTGPYNSPLHF | TGCGCCAGCAGCTGGACAGGACCTTATAATTCACCCCTCCACTTT
many | TRBJ1-1 | TRBV30 | - | CAWSVRGRATEAFF | TGTGCCTGGAGTGTAAGGGGCAGGGCTACTGAAGCTTTCTTT
many | TRBJ1-1 | TRBV7-2 | TRBD1 | CASSRTGVDTEAFF | TGTGCCAGCAGCCGTACAGGGGTCGACACTGAAGCTTTCTTT
many | TRBJ1-2 | TRBV3-1 | - | CASSLKGAEGYTF | TGTGCCAGCAGCCTGAAGGGTGCCGAAGGCTACACCTTC
few | TRBJ2-7 | TRBV19 | TRBD2 | CASSIAGTSFYEQYF | TGTGCCAGTAGTATAGCCGGGACTAGCTTCTACGAGCAGTACTTC
many | TRBJ2-5 | TRBV4-1 | - | CASSRIPPETQYF | TGCGCCAGCAGTCGGATTCCCCCAGAGACCCAGTACTTC
- | TRBJ2-5 | TRBV11-2 | TRBD1 | CASSLGGTDWETQYF | TGTGCCAGCAGCTTAGGGGGGACAGATTGGGAGACCCAGTACTTC
many | TRBJ2-1 | TRBV3-1 | TRBD1 | CASRHGQGSSYNEQFF | TGTGCCAGCAGGCACGGACAGGGAAGCTCCTACAATGAGCAGTTCTTC
few | TRBJ1-1 | TRBV19 | TRBD1 | CASGLRGREHTEAFF | TGTGCCAGTGGACTCAGGGGGCGCGAGCACACTGAAGCTTTCTTT
many | TRBJ2-1 | TRBV27 | - | CASTPGEFLNEQFF | TGTGCCAGCACACCCGGGGAATTCCTCAATGAGCAGTTCTTC
few | TRBJ1-5 | TRBV4-1 | - | CASSQGLRDSNQPQHF | TGCGCCAGCAGCCAAGGTCTAAGGGATAGCAATCAGCCCCAGCATTTT
many | TRBJ1-5 | TRBV2 | - | CASRRRQGNQPQHF | TGTGCCAGCAGGCGCAGACAGGGCAATCAGCCCCAGCATTTT
many | TRBJ2-1 | TRBV12-3/TRBV12-4 | TRBD2 | CASSPLAGGHNEQFF | TGTGCCAGCAGCCCATTAGCGGGGGGGCACAATGAGCAGTTCTTC